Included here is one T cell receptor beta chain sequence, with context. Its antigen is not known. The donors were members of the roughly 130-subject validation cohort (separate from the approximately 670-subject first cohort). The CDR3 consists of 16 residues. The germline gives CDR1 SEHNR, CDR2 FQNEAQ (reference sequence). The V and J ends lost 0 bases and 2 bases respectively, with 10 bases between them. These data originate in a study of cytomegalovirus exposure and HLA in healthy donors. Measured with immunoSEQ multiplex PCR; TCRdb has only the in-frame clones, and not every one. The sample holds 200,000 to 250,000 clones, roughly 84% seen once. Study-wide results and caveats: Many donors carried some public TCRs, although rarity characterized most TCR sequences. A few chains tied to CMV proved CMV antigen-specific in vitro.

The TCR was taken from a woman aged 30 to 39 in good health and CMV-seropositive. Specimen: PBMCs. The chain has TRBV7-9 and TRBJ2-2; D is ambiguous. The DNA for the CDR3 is TGTGCCAGCAGCTTAGCCCCCTGGGAAAACACCGGGGAGCTGTTTTTT. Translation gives CASSLAPWENTGELFF.